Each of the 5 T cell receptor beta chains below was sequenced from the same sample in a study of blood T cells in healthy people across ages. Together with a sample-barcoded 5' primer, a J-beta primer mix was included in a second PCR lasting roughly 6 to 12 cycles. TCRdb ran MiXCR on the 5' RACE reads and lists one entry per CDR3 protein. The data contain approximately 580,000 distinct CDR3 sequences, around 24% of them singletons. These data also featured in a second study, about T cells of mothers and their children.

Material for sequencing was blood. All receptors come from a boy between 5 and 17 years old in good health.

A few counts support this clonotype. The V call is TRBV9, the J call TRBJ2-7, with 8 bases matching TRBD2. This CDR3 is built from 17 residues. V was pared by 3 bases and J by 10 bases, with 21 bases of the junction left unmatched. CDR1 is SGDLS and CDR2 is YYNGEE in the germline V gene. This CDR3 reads CASSAAGGSGTMSEQYF. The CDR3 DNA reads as TGTGCCAGCAGCGCGGCCGGAGGTAGCGGGACCATGAGCGAACAGTACTTC.

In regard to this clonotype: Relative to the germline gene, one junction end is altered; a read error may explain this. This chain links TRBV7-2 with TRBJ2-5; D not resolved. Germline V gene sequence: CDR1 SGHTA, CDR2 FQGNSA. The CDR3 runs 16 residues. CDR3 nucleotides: TGTGCCAGCAGCTTAATACCACTGGAAGGGCAAGAGGCCCAGTACTTC. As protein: CASSLIPLEGQEAQYF.

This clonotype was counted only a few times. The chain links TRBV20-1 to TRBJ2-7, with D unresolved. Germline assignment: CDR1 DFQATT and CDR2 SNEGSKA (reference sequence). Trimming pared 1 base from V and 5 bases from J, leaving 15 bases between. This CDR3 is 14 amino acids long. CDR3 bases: TGCAGTGCTAGAGCTCAAGGTAGCTTCGACGAGCAGTACTTC. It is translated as CSARAQGSFDEQYF.

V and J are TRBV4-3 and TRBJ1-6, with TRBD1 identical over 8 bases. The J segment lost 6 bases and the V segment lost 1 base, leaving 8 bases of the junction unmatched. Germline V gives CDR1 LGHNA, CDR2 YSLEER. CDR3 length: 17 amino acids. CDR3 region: CASSQGLGRGLNSPLHF. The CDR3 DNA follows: TGCGCCAGCAGCCAAGGGTTGGGCAGGGGGCTTAATTCACCCCTCCACTTT.

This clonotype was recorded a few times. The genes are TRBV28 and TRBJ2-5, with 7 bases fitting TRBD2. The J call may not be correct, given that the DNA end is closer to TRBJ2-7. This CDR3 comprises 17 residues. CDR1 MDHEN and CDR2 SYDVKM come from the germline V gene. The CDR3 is CASSLGRVGSHSYEQYF. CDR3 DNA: TGTGCCAGCAGTTTAGGGAGGGTCGGATCCCACTCCTACGAGCAGTACTTC.